Ten or more counts support the clone carrying this T cell receptor beta chain. Its antigen remains unknown. This specimen belongs to a study of spatial heterogeneity in lung cancer. For the study at large: Raw-read counts averaged over ten per unique TCR and UMI combination. General study findings and limits: For expanded intratumoral alpha and beta TCRs, counts tracked tumor mutation counts.

V was shortened by 6 bases and J by 1 base, with 10 bases between the two germline ends. Germline CDR1 LGHDT, CDR2 YNNKEL (reference sequence). The CDR3 runs to 13 residues. Documented time point: sample taken at primary tumor resection. Extraction of whole RNA from tumor, nontumor lung or frozen PBMC preceded unsorted sequencing. All TCR cDNA molecules were individually tagged with a unique molecular identifier. TCRdb reprocessed the 5' RACE reads via MiXCR and lists one record per CDR3 protein. Found here are more than 7,500 distinct CDR3 sequences, roughly 3% of them singletons; the top ten hold about 13%.

The chain recombines TRBV3-1 with TRBJ2-7, with D possibly matching TRBD2 (5 bases). The receptor comes from a male donor with early-stage non-small cell lung cancer. The specimen comprised lung tumor tissue, sampled at surgery. CDR3 nucleotide sequence: TGTGCCAGCAGTACCCGGGGTTCCTACGAGCAGTACTTC. Encoded protein: CASSTRGSYEQYF.